This T cell receptor beta chain was observed in a study of vaccination and CD4 T cells after COVID-19 (dated by TCRdb to between 2020 and 2023). About the study as a whole: SARS-CoV-2 positivity had been established in the convalescent patients by nasal swab PCR, and mild disease was recorded in under ten of these patients and severe disease in one. For three convalescent patients, samples were collected at an early post-vaccination timepoint (day 14) as well as at a late post-vaccination timepoint (days 161 to 241). Post-COVID blood samples were collected from convalescent patients a median of around 100 days after diagnosis, with a range of about 30 to 161 days. The cultures were stimulated with overlapping spike peptide pools from SARS-CoV-2 and from the common cold coronaviruses HCoV-NL63, HCoV-OC43 and HCoV-229E. In approximately eleven COVID-19 convalescent patients and a handful of infection-naive healthy vaccine recipients, the spike-specific CD4+ TCR repertoire before mRNA vaccination was compared with the repertoire after mRNA vaccination. Two doses of either the Pfizer-BioNTech BNT162b2 vaccine (n=8) or the Moderna mRNA-1273 vaccine (n=2) were administered to participants. Post-vaccine blood samples were obtained a median of about 70 days after the second vaccine dose, with a range of about 13 to 241 days. In control cultures, a CEFX viral epitope pool was used as positive control, an HIV-1 Nef peptide pool was used as negative control, or no peptide was added. The convalescent cohort included six males and four females, with two Hispanic individuals, seven Caucasians, two Asians and one multiracial person.

Per the publication, the time point label means: late sampling 161 to 241 days after vaccination in a few convalescent patients. The treatment or condition label, read with the paper, signifies: approximately 10-day PBMC culture with coronavirus spike peptide pools or control peptides (ViraFEST assay). The ViraFEST assay was used in the study, in which antigen-specific T cells were expanded with peptide pools and expanded clonotypes were subsequently identified by TCR sequencing. The convalescent patients' positive SARS-CoV-2 PCR tests were from March to December 2020, which was before the Alpha, Beta and Delta variants emerged in the United States. Each well held 2.2 million or so PBMCs cultured with roughly 10 ug/ml peptide pools in IMDM containing around 5% human AB serum and around 9 IU/ml IL-2. On days 3 and 7, half of the culture medium was replaced with fresh IL-2-containing medium. After approximately 10 days of culture, CD4+ T cells were isolated by negative selection using the EasySep CD4+ T cell isolation kit. Ficoll-Paque Plus gradient centrifugation was used to isolate PBMCs from whole blood, and the isolated PBMCs were then either used fresh or cryopreserved at -140C. Culture conditions were generally each tested in triplicate wells.

Points on this clonotype: It has no known antigen specificity. Base-call qualities are not available, and no considerably larger clone is one nucleotide away.

The research as a whole found: The median number of SARS-CoV-2-reactive clonotypes rose from 20 to 25 after infection to some 37 after vaccination, but the change was not significant. Among convalescent patients, a median about 86% of the SARS-CoV-2-reactive clones seen after vaccination appeared only after vaccination, which suggests priming specific to the vaccine. The study included relatively few convalescent patients and did not analyze early timepoints after natural infection. Of the vaccine-specific clones in convalescent patients, 304 of 307, or nearly all, reacted only to SARS-CoV-2 spike and did not cross-react with common cold coronaviruses.

V lost 5 bases and J lost 7 bases; the stretch between them is 11 bases long. CDR1 and CDR2 are drawn from the germline V gene: MNHNS, SASEGT. From the cysteine up to the phenylalanine, the CDR3 has a length of 12 residues. The read is trimmed to its CDR3 DNA, 36 bases read in frame from base 1. The library relied on PCR. TCR sequencing of DNA from cultured CD4+ T cells used the Oncomine TCR Beta short-read assay at the Johns Hopkins FTIC core. The QIAamp micro DNA kit was used to extract genomic DNA from the cultured CD4+ T cells. Oncomine TCR Beta libraries made from cultured CD4+ T cells were pooled using unique dual indexes and sequenced on an Illumina iSeq 100. The published analysis was carried out like this. Non-productive sequences were filtered out, and CDR3s that did not start with C, did not end with F or W, or were shorter than 7 amino acids were discarded. Antigen-specific clonotypes were identified with the MANAFEST web application by comparing peptide-stimulated wells with reference and other culture wells. For a clone to be called positive, the clone needed an FDR below 0.05, an odds ratio above 5, and a productive frequency above 0.1% in at least two of three replicate wells. Cross-reactive clonotypes were defined as significantly expanded in both SARS-CoV-2 spike wells and at least one common cold coronavirus spike condition. Using R version 3.6.1, CDR3 homology was evaluated through Levenshtein distances (stringdist) along with unrooted phylogenetic trees (ape). TCRdb reanalyzed the raw reads on its own, using fastp at Q25 for trimming and MiXCR for clone calling, and kept in-frame beta chains. Here each entry gathers all rows of one CDR3 protein and keeps the most common genes and DNA. TCRdb's processing, not the authors', yielded these V and J calls. This sample gives about 22,000 distinct CDR3 sequences in total; about two fifths of them show up just once. The top ten hold roughly 30% of the sample.

Here the sequenced sample was CD4+ T cells from blood, cultured in vitro, taken about 7 months after SARS-CoV-2 vaccination. This clonotype was sampled from a human donor who had recovered from COVID-19. The rearranged chain carries TRBV6-1 and TRBJ1-2, and possibly TRBD1, on 6 matching bases. The sequenced DNA is TGTGCCAGCAGTCACAGGGTTGGTGGCTACACCTTC. It specifies CASSHRVGGYTF.